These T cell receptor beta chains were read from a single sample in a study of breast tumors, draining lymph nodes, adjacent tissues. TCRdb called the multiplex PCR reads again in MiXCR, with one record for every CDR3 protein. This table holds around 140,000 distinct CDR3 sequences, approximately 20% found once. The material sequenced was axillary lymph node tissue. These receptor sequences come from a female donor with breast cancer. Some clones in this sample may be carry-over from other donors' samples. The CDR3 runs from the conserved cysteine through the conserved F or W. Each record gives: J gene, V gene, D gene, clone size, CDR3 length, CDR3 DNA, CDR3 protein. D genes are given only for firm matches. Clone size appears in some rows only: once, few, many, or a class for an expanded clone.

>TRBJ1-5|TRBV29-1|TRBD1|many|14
TGCAGCGTTACGGGACAGGGTGTGGGTGGGCCCCAGCATTTT
CSVTGQGVGGPQHF
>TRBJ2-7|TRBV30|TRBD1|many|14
TGTGCCTGGAGGAGACAGGGGGGTACCTACGAGCAGTACTTC
CAWRRQGGTYEQYF
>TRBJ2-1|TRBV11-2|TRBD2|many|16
TGTGCCAGCAGGAAACTACTAGCGGGCGCGTACAATGAGCAGTTCTTC
CASRKLLAGAYNEQFF
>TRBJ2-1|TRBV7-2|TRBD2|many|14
TGTGCCAGCAGCCTTAGCGGGAGGGCTGGTGAGCAGTTCTTC
CASSLSGRAGEQFF
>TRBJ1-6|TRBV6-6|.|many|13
TGTGCCAGCAGAAAGACAGCCTCCTCACCCCTCCACTTT
CASRKTASSPLHF
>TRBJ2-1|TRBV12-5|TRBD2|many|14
TGTGCTAGTGGAACCGGGACTAGCTACAATGAGCAGTTCTTC
CASGTGTSYNEQFF
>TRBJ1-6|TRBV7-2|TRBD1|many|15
TGTGCCAGCAGCTTAGGGGGGACAGATAATTCACCCCTCCACTTT
CASSLGGTDNSPLHF
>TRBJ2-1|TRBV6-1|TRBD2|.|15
TGTGCCAGCAGTCGGACTAGCGGGACTCTCCATGAGCAGTTCTTC
CASSRTSGTLHEQFF
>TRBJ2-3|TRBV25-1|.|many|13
TGTGCCAGCAGTGAATCTTTGAGGTATACGCAGTATTTT
CASSESLRYTQYF
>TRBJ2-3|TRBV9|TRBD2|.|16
TGTGCCAGCAAGAGGACTAGCGGCAATAGCACAGATACGCAGTATTTT
CASKRTSGNSTDTQYF
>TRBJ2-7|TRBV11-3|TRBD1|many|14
TGTGCCAGCAGCCCGCGGACAGGGGGCGACGAGCAGTACTTC
CASSPRTGGDEQYF
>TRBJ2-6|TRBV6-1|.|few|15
TGTGCCAGCAGTGCATCCGACTCTGGGGCCAACGTCCTGACTTTC
CASSASDSGANVLTF
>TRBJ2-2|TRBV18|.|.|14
TGTGCCAGCTCACTGGACTCGGGCACCGGGGAGCTGTTTTTT
CASSLDSGTGELFF
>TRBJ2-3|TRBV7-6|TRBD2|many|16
TGTGCCAGCAGCTTAGGGGGCGGGGGAACCACAGATACGCAGTATTTT
CASSLGGGGTTDTQYF
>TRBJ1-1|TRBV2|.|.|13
TGTGCCAGTGGCGATTATGGTAACACTGAAGCTTTCTTT
CASGDYGNTEAFF
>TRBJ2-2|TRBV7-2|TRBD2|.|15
TGTGCCAGCAGCATTAGCGGGGGGGACACCGGGGAGCTGTTTTTT
CASSISGGDTGELFF
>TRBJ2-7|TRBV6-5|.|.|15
TGTGCCAGCAGTTACTCCCAGGGGCGAACCTGCGAGCAGTACTTC
CASSYSQGRTCEQYF
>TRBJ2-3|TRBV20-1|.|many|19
TGCAGTGCTAGAGCAATCTTGACCGGACTCTTCCTCGGCACAGATACGCAGTATTTT
CSARAILTGLFLGTDTQYF
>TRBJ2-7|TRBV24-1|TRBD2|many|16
TGTGCCACCAGTGACAGCTCTAGCGGGGGGACCTACGAGCAGTACTTC
CATSDSSSGGTYEQYF
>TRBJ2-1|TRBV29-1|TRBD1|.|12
TGCAGCGCCGGGACAGAAGACAATGAGCAGTTCTTC
CSAGTEDNEQFF
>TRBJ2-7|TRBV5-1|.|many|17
TGCGCCAGCAGCCTCTCCATCTTAGCGGAGAGTACCTACGAGCAGTACTTC
CASSLSILAESTYEQYF
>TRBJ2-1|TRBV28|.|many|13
TGTGCCAGCAACCAGGGTGGAGGGGATGAGCAGTTCTTC
CASNQGGGDEQFF
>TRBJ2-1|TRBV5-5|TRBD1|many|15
TGTGCCAGCAGCTTGTGGACAGGAGTCCGGGATGAGCAGTTCTTC
CASSLWTGVRDEQFF
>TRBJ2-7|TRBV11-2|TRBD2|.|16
TGTGCCAGCAGCCAAATCCGGGGGCTAGCGGGAACCCGGACAGTCTTC
CASSQIRGLAGTRTVF
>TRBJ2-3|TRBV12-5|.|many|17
TGTGCTAGTGGTTTGTTCTTGGCATTAGAGCCGACAGATACGCAGTATTTT
CASGLFLALEPTDTQYF
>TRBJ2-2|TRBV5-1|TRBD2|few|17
TGCGCCAGCAGCTTGGCCGGACTAGCGGGGAACACCGGGGAGCTGTTTTTT
CASSLAGLAGNTGELFF
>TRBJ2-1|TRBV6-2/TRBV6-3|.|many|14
TGTGCCAGCAGTTACGGCTCCCTTGTAGTTGAGCAGTTCTTC
CASSYGSLVVEQFF
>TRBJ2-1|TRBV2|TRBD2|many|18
TGTGCCAGCAGTTCAAGGACTAGCGGGTTTTACTCCTACAATGAGCAGTTCTTC
CASSSRTSGFYSYNEQFF
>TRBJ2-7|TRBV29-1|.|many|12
TGCAGCGTTGTGGGGCAGGGGTACGAGCAGTACTTC
CSVVGQGYEQYF
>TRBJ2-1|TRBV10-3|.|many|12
TGTGCCATCGGGGGGATTGGCAATGAGCAGTTCTTC
CAIGGIGNEQFF
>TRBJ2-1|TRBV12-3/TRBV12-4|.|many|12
TGTGCCAGCAGTTTATTCCAAGATGAGCAGTTCTTC
CASSLFQDEQFF
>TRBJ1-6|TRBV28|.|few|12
TGTGCCACTAGGCGGGCTAATTCACCCCTCCACTTT
CATRRANSPLHF
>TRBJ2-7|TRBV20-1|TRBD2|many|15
TGCAGTGCTAGAGACCCACTAGCGGGAAGGTACGAGCAGTACTTC
CSARDPLAGRYEQYF
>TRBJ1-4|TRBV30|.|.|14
TGTGCCTCGACCCGGCCCCCAACTAATGAAAAACTGTTTTTT
CASTRPPTNEKLFF
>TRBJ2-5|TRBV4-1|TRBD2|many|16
TGCGCCAGCAGCCCAAGCGCGGGAGGTGGTAAAGAGACCCAGTACTTC
CASSPSAGGGKETQYF
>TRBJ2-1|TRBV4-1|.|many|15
TGCGCCAGCAGCCAAGTACAGGGTGTCTACAATGAGCAGTTCTTC
CASSQVQGVYNEQFF
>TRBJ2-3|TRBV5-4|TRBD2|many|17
TGTGCCAGCAGCCGACTCGGGCTAGCGGGTACTGACGGTACGCAGTATTTT
CASSRLGLAGTDGTQYF
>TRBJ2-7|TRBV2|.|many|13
TGTGCCAGCAGGGGAGGGCAGGGGGTCGAGCAGTACTTC
CASRGGQGVEQYF
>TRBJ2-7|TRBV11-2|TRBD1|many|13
TGTGCCAGCAGCCCGACAGGGGACTACGAGCAGTACTTC
CASSPTGDYEQYF
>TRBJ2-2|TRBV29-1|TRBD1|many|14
TGCAGCGTTAAGGGACAGGCGAACACCGGGGAGCTGTTTTTT
CSVKGQANTGELFF
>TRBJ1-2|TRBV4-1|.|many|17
TGCGCCAGCAGCCAAGAGGCAGGGGCTCAAGCTAACTATGGCTACACCTTC
CASSQEAGAQANYGYTF
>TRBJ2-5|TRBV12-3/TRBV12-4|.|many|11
TGTGCCAGCACCGGGGGTGAGACCCAGTACTTC
CASTGGETQYF
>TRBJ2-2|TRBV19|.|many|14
TGTGCCAGTATGAGGGACGCGAACACCGGGGAGCTGTTTTTT
CASMRDANTGELFF
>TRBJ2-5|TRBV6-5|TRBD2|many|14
TGTGCCAGCAGTTACGTGTTGGGAGGGGAGACCCAGTACTTC
CASSYVLGGETQYF
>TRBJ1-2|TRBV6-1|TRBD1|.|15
TGTGCCAGCAGTGAAGGGCGGACAGGGGACTATGGCTACACCTTC
CASSEGRTGDYGYTF
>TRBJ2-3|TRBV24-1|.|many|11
TGTGCCACCAGTGATTTCGGAGCGCAGTATTTT
CATSDFGAQYF
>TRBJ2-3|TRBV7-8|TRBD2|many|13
TGTGCCGCGGGGGACTACAGCACAGATACGCAGTATTTT
CAAGDYSTDTQYF
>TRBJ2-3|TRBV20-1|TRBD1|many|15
TGCAGTGCTAGAGAAGGGACAGCTAGCACAGATACGCAGTATTTT
CSAREGTASTDTQYF
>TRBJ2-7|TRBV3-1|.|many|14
TGTGCCAGCAGGGGGGGGACAAGAGGCTACGAGCAGTACTTC
CASRGGTRGYEQYF
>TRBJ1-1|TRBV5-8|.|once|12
TGTGCCAGCAGTCCAGGGAACACTGAAGCTTTCTTT
CASSPGNTEAFF
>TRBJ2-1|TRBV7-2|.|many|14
TGTGCCAGCAGCCGCCCGACAGCCTACAATGAGCAGTTCTTC
CASSRPTAYNEQFF
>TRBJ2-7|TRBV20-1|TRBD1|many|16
TGCAGTGCTAGAGATACTCAGACAGGGTCCCCCTACGAGCAGTACTTC
CSARDTQTGSPYEQYF
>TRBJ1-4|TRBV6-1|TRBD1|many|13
TGTGCCAGCCTACAGGGGCGCTATGAAAAACTGTTTTTT
CASLQGRYEKLFF
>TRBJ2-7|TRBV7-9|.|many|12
TGTGCCAGCAGCCGGCCCCCCTACGAGCAGTACTTC
CASSRPPYEQYF
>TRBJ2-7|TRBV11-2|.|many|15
TGTGCCAGCAGCTTAAGGCGGGACGTTACCTACGAGCAGTACTTC
CASSLRRDVTYEQYF
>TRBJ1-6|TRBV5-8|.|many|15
TGTGCCAGCAGTCGCGGACAGCCGAGTAATTCACCCCTCCACTTT
CASSRGQPSNSPLHF
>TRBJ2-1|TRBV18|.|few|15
TGTGCCAGCTCAGCGCTACCTCCCCTAAATGGAGAGCAGTTCTTC
CASSALPPLNGEQFF
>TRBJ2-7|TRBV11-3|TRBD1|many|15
TGTGCCAGCAGCCCAAGACAGGGGTCAGTTTCCGAGCAGTACTTC
CASSPRQGSVSEQYF
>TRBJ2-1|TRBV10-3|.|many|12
TGTGCCATCAGTGCGGGGTTTAATGAGCAGTTCTTC
CAISAGFNEQFF